Sequencing of this TCR beta chain was carried out in a study of shared clonotypes between healthy human individuals. Regarding the study as a whole: Blood alone was sampled, and tissue repertoires likely differ. Larger estimated richness was generally seen in naive subsets than in memory subsets.

Regarding this clone: Its antigen remains unknown.

Partitioning of CD4+ cells yielded a CD45RA+ naive subset and a CD45RA-negative memory subset. The assay was immunoSEQ multiplex PCR, and TCRdb's table has in-frame clones only and misses some. Of some 2 million clones listed, approximately 95% are singletons. This sequence originates from a man in his late teens or twenties in good health. Material for sequencing was naive CD4+ T cells sorted from blood. Subset noted: CD45RA+ positively selected.

The CDR3 here is CASSPRTGEPEQYF. CDR3 sequence (DNA): TGTGCCAGCTCACCCAGGACAGGGGAACCCGAGCAGTACTTC. The rearrangement links TRBV18 to TRBJ2-7; the match to TRBD1 covers 9 bases. The V segment lost 3 bases and the J segment 6 bases; nucleotides outside the gene matches: 6. Germline loops: CDR1 KGHSH, CDR2 LQKENI. This CDR3 has 14 residues. The complete variable domain, with remaining parts taken from reference TRBV18 and TRBJ2-7, reads NAGVMQNPRHLVRRRGQEARLRCSPMKGHSHVYWYRQLPEEGLKFMVYLQKENIIDESGMPKERFSAEFPKEGPSILRIQQVVRGDSAAYFCASSPRTGEPEQYFGPGTRLTVT.